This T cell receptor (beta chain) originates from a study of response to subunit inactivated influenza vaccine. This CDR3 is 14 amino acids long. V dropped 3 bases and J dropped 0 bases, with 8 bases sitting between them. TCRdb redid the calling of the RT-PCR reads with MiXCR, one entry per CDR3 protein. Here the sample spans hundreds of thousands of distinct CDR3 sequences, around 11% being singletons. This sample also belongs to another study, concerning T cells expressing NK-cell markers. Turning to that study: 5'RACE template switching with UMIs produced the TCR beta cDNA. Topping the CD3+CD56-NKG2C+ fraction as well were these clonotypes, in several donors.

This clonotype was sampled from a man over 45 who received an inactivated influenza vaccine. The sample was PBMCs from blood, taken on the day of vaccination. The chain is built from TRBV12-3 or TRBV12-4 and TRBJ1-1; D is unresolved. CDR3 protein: CASSFAGVNTEAFF. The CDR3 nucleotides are TGTGCCAGCAGTTTCGCCGGGGTGAACACTGAAGCTTTCTTT.